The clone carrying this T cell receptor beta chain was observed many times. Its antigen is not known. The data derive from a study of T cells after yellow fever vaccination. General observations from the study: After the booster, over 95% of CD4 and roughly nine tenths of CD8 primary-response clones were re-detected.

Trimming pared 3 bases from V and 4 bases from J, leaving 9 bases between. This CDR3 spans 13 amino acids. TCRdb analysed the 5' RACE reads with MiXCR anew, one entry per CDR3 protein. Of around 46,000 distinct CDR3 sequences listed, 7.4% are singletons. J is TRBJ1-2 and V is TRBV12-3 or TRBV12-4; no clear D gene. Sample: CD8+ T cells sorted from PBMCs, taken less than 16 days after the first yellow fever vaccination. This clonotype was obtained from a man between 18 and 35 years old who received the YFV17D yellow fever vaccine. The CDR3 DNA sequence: TGTGCCAGCAGTTTTCTACAGAGCTATGGCTACACCTTC. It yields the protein CASSFLQSYGYTF.